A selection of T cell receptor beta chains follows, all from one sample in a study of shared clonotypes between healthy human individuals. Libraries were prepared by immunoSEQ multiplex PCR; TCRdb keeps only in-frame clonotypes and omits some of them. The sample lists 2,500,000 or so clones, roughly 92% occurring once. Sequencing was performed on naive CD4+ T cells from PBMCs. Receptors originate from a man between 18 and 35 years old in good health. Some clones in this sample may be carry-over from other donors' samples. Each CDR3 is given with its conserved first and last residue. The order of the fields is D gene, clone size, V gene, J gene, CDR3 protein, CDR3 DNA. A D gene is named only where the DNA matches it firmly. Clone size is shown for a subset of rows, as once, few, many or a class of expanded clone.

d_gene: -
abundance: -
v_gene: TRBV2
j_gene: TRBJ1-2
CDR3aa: CASRMRWRTAAGGGYTF
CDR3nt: TGTGCCAGCAGGATGCGGTGGCGGACTGCGGCAGGAGGGGGCTACACCTTC

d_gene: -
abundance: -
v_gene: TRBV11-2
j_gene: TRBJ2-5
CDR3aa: CASSPGPSGETQYF
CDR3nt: TGTGCCAGCAGCCCAGGACCTTCGGGAGAGACCCAGTACTTC

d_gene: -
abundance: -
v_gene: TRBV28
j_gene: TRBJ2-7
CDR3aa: CASSTPGRSYEQYF
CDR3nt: TGTGCCAGCAGCACTCCGGGACGGAGCTACGAGCAGTACTTC

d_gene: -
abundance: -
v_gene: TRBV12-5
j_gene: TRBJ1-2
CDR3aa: CASGLVDRSYGYTF
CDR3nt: TGTGCTAGTGGTTTGGTAGACAGGAGCTATGGCTACACCTTC

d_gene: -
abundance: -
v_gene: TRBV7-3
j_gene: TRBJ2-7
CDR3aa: CASSLSPGNSYEQYF
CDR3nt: TGTGCCAGCAGCTTATCTCCGGGCAATTCCTACGAGCAGTACTTC

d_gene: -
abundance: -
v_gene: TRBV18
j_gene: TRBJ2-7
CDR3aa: CASSPFRGEQYF
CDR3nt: TGTGCCAGCTCACCATTCAGGGGTGAGCAGTACTTC

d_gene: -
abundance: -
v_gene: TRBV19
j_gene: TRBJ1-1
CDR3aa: CASSQSVTSYTEAFF
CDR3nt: TGTGCCAGTAGTCAAAGTGTAACCTCATACACTGAAGCTTTCTTT

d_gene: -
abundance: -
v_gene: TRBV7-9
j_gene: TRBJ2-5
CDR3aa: CASSYDWQETQYF
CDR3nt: TGTGCCAGCAGCTACGACTGGCAAGAGACCCAGTACTTC

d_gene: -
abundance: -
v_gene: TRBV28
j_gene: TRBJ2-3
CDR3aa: CASSLPRDTQYF
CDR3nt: TGTGCCAGCAGTTTACCGCGAGATACGCAGTATTTT

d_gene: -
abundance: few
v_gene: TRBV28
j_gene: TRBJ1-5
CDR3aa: CASSSKGVYSQPQHF
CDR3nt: TGTGCCAGCAGTTCAAAGGGGGTCTACAGTCAGCCCCAGCATTTT

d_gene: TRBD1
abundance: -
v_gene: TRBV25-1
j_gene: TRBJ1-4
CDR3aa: CASSAQTQGGELFF
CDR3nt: TGTGCCAGCAGTGCCCAAACACAGGGGGGGGAACTGTTTTTT

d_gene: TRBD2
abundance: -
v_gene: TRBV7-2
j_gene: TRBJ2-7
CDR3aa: CASSYDASGVPYEQYF
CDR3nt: TGTGCCAGCAGCTACGACGCTAGCGGAGTCCCCTACGAGCAGTACTTC

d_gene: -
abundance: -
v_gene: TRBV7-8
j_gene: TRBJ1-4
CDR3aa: CASSLVQAYRVIGEKLFF
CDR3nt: TGTGCCAGCAGCTTAGTTCAGGCTTACCGGGTAATCGGTGAAAAACTGTTTTTT

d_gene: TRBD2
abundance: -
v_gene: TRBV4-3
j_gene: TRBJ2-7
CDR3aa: CASSPREGYEQYF
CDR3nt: TGCGCCAGCAGCCCGAGGGAGGGGTACGAGCAGTACTTC

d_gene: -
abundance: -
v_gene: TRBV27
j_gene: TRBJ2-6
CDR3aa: CASSFLQGSVVRANVLTF
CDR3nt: TGTGCCAGCAGTTTTTTACAAGGCTCTGTTGTGAGGGCCAACGTCCTGACTTTC

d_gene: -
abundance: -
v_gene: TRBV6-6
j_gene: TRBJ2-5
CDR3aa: CASRFPGQETQYF
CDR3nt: TGTGCCAGCAGATTTCCAGGGCAAGAGACCCAGTACTTC

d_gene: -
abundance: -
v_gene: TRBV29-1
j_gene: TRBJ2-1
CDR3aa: CSAMVGAAGANEQFF
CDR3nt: TGCAGCGCGATGGTAGGGGCGGCAGGGGCCAATGAGCAGTTCTTC

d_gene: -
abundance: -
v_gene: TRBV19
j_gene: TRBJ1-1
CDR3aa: CASRLGQAMGTEAFF
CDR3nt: TGTGCCAGTAGGCTCGGACAAGCGATGGGCACTGAAGCTTTCTTT

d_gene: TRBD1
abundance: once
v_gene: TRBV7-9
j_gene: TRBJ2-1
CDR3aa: CASSPRQGANEQFF
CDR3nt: TGTGCCAGCAGCCCCAGACAGGGAGCCAATGAGCAGTTCTTC

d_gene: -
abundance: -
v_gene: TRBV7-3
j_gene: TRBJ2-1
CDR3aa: CASSSTGRGLNEQFF
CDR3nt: TGTGCCAGCAGCTCCACAGGGAGGGGGCTCAATGAGCAGTTCTTC

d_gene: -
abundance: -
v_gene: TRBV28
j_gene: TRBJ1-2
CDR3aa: CASSLSAGANYGYTF
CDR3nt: TGTGCCAGCAGTCTGTCCGCAGGAGCTAACTATGGCTACACCTTC

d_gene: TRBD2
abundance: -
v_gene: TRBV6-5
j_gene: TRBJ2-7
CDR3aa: CASSYRGLAYEQYF
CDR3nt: TGTGCCAGCAGTTATCGTGGACTAGCCTACGAGCAGTACTTC

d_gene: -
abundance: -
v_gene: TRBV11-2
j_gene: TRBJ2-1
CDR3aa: CASSLSIGTYNEQFF
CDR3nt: TGTGCCAGCAGCTTATCGATCGGGACGTACAATGAGCAGTTCTTC

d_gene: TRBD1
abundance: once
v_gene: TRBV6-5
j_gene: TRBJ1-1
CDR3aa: CASSPRQGAGTEAFF
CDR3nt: TGTGCCAGCAGCCCCCGACAGGGGGCGGGTACTGAAGCTTTCTTT

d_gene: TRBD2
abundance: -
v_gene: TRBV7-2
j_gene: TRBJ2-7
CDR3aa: CASSLTSGSTYEQYF
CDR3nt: TGTGCCAGCAGCTTGACTAGCGGGAGTACCTACGAGCAGTACTTC

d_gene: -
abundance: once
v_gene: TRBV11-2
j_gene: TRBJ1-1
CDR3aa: CASSHPGSAVTEAFF
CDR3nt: TGTGCCAGCAGCCACCCTGGATCGGCGGTGACTGAAGCTTTCTTT

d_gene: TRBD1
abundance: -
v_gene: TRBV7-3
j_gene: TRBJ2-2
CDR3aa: CASSFTGGTGELFF
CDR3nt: TGTGCCAGCAGCTTCACAGGGGGCACCGGGGAGCTGTTTTTT

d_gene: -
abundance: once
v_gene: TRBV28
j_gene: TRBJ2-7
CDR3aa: CASSPTITYEQYF
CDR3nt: TGTGCCAGCAGTCCCACGATTACCTACGAGCAGTACTTC

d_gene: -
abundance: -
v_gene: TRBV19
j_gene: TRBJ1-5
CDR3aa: CASSISRVSNQPQHF
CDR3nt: TGTGCCAGTAGTATATCCAGGGTCTCCAATCAGCCCCAGCATTTT

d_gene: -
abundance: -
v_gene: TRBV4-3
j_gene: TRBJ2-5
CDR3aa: CASSQGIFQETQYF
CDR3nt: TGCGCCAGCAGCCAAGGGATCTTCCAAGAGACCCAGTACTTC

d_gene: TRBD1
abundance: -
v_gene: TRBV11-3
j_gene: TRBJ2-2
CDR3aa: CASSSGTGDTGELFF
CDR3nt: TGTGCCAGCAGCTCCGGGACAGGGGACACCGGGGAGCTGTTTTTT

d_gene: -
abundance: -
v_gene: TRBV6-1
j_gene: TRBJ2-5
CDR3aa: CASSEVGWETQYF
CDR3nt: TGTGCCAGCAGTGAGGTGGGGTGGGAGACCCAGTACTTC

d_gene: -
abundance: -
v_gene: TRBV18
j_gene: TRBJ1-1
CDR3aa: CASSQVRDTEAFF
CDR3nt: TGTGCCAGCTCTCAGGTTCGGGACACTGAAGCTTTCTTT

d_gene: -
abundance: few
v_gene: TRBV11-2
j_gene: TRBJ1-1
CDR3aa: CASSLRRGVNTEAFF
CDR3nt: TGTGCCAGCAGCTTGAGGAGGGGAGTGAACACTGAAGCTTTCTTT

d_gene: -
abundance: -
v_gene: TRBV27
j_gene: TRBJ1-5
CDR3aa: CASSSVFSRQKGNQPQHF
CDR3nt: TGTGCCAGCAGTTCCGTCTTTTCGAGACAGAAAGGCAATCAGCCCCAGCATTTT

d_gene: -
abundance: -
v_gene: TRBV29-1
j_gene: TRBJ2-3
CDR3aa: CSVASSVTTDTQYF
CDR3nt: TGCAGCGTTGCGTCTAGCGTAACAACAGATACGCAGTATTTT

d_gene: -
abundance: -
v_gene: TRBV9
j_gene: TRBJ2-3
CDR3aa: CASSGRALTDTQYF
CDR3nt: TGTGCCAGCAGTGGCAGGGCGCTCACAGATACGCAGTATTTT

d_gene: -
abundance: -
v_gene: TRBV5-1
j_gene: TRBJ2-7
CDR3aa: CASSLGPLSYEQYF
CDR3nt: TGCGCCAGCAGCTTGGGTCCCCTCTCCTACGAGCAGTACTTC

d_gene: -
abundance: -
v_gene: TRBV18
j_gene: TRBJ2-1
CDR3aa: CASSPESPGVYNEQFF
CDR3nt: TGTGCCAGCTCACCAGAAAGCCCAGGGGTCTACAATGAGCAGTTCTTC

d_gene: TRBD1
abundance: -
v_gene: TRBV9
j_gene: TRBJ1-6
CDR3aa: CASSVGQGRTYNSPLHF
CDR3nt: TGTGCCAGCAGCGTAGGACAGGGGAGAACCTATAATTCACCCCTCCACTTT

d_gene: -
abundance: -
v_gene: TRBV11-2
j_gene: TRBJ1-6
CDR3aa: CASSLQARDDSPLHF
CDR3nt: TGTGCCAGCAGCCTGCAGGCCCGAGACGATTCACCCCTCCACTTT

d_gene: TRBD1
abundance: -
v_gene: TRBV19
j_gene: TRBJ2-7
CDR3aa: CASSTGGAVYEQYF
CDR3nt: TGTGCCAGTAGTACAGGGGGCGCCGTCTACGAGCAGTACTTC